The rows below give T cell receptor beta chains drawn from one sample of a study of CD8 T cells in Susac syndrome. TCRdb itself ran the immunoSEQ multiplex PCR reads through MiXCR, one entry per CDR3 protein. The data contain some 140,000 distinct CDR3 sequences, 80% to 85% of them seen just once; the ten biggest clones take up 0.5% to 0.65%. The source material was CD8+ T cells from PBMCs. Receptors originate from a human donor with multiple sclerosis. Each CDR3 is given with its conserved first and last residue. Fields, in order: D gene, J gene, V gene, clone size, CDR3 DNA, CDR3 protein. A D gene is named only where the DNA matches it firmly. The size of a clone is reported for some rows only, either as once, few or many, or as a class for expanded clones.

D gene: -
J gene: TRBJ2-3
V gene: TRBV7-9
clone size: -
CDR3 DNA: TGTGCCAGCAGCCCCCCGCCCGGGGGGCGCGTGGATACGCAGTATTTT
CDR3 protein: CASSPPPGGRVDTQYF

D gene: -
J gene: TRBJ1-2
V gene: TRBV5-1
clone size: -
CDR3 DNA: TGCGCCAGCTCGCCGGGAACTAACTATGGCTACACCTTC
CDR3 protein: CASSPGTNYGYTF

D gene: TRBD2
J gene: TRBJ2-1
V gene: TRBV4-2
clone size: -
CDR3 DNA: TGTGCCAGCAGCCTTGACAGCGGGGCCAACAATGAGCAGTTCTTC
CDR3 protein: CASSLDSGANNEQFF

D gene: -
J gene: TRBJ1-5
V gene: TRBV6-5
clone size: -
CDR3 DNA: TGTGCCAGCAGCCCCGGACAGCAATACAATCAGCCCCAGCATTTT
CDR3 protein: CASSPGQQYNQPQHF

D gene: TRBD1
J gene: TRBJ1-6
V gene: TRBV3-1
clone size: -
CDR3 DNA: TGTGCCAGCAGCCTCGGACAGGCGGGAGCCATCAATTCACCCCTCCACTTT
CDR3 protein: CASSLGQAGAINSPLHF

D gene: -
J gene: TRBJ2-5
V gene: TRBV2
clone size: -
CDR3 DNA: TGTGCCAGCAGGAGCTACCAAGAGACCCAGTACTTC
CDR3 protein: CASRSYQETQYF

D gene: -
J gene: TRBJ1-1
V gene: TRBV27
clone size: -
CDR3 DNA: TGTGCCAGCAGCCAGACAGCGAACACTGAAGCTTTCTTT
CDR3 protein: CASSQTANTEAFF

D gene: -
J gene: TRBJ1-5
V gene: TRBV19
clone size: -
CDR3 DNA: TGTGCCAGTAGTAGCCGGGAGGCTAGCAATCAGCCCCAGCATTTT
CDR3 protein: CASSSREASNQPQHF

D gene: -
J gene: TRBJ2-7
V gene: TRBV5-1
clone size: once
CDR3 DNA: TGCGCCAGCAGCTTGGGGTCGATGTTTTACGAGCAGTACTTC
CDR3 protein: CASSLGSMFYEQYF

D gene: -
J gene: TRBJ2-3
V gene: TRBV4-3
clone size: once
CDR3 DNA: TGCGCCAGCAGCCAAGATCATGGAGATACGCAGTATTTT
CDR3 protein: CASSQDHGDTQYF

D gene: -
J gene: TRBJ2-6
V gene: TRBV18
clone size: -
CDR3 DNA: TGTGCCAGCTCACCACACCCGGGCGCTAAAACGGATGGGGCCAACGTCCTGACTTTC
CDR3 protein: CASSPHPGAKTDGANVLTF

D gene: TRBD1
J gene: TRBJ1-1
V gene: TRBV4-1
clone size: -
CDR3 DNA: TGCGCCAGCAGCCAAGAACCGGGACAGAAAAACACTGAAGCTTTCTTT
CDR3 protein: CASSQEPGQKNTEAFF

D gene: TRBD2
J gene: TRBJ2-1
V gene: TRBV27
clone size: once
CDR3 DNA: TGTGCCAGCAGTCCCTATCTGATGCTTAGCGGGGGCTACAATGAGCAGTTCTTC
CDR3 protein: CASSPYLMLSGGYNEQFF

D gene: -
J gene: TRBJ2-7
V gene: TRBV7-9
clone size: few
CDR3 DNA: TGTGCCAGCAGCTTAGTGGCGGGCTCTGACGAGCAGTACTTC
CDR3 protein: CASSLVAGSDEQYF

D gene: TRBD1
J gene: TRBJ1-1
V gene: TRBV19
clone size: -
CDR3 DNA: TGTGCCAGTAGTACCCTGACAGGGTTGAACACTGAAGCTTTCTTT
CDR3 protein: CASSTLTGLNTEAFF

D gene: -
J gene: TRBJ1-1
V gene: TRBV19
clone size: -
CDR3 DNA: TGTGCCAGTAGTATTGGCGGGGTTGGAACTGAAGCTTTCTTT
CDR3 protein: CASSIGGVGTEAFF

D gene: -
J gene: TRBJ1-5
V gene: TRBV12-3/TRBV12-4
clone size: -
CDR3 DNA: TGTGCCAGCAGTTCCGGAAGGGGGGAAAATCAGCCCCAGCATTTT
CDR3 protein: CASSSGRGENQPQHF

D gene: -
J gene: TRBJ1-1
V gene: TRBV15
clone size: once
CDR3 DNA: TGTGCCACCAGCAGAGATTGGGGAGGGCGGAACACTGAAGCTTTCTTT
CDR3 protein: CATSRDWGGRNTEAFF

D gene: -
J gene: TRBJ1-2
V gene: TRBV27
clone size: -
CDR3 DNA: TGTGCCAGCAGTTTAGGTGCAGGAAACTATGGCTACACCTTC
CDR3 protein: CASSLGAGNYGYTF

D gene: TRBD2
J gene: TRBJ2-1
V gene: TRBV7-8
clone size: -
CDR3 DNA: TGTGCCAGCAGCCCCCGGCTAGCGGCAAAAACTAACAATGAGCAGTTCTTC
CDR3 protein: CASSPRLAAKTNNEQFF

D gene: TRBD1
J gene: TRBJ1-5
V gene: TRBV19
clone size: few
CDR3 DNA: TGTGCCAGTGAACGGGGGACAGGGATGGATCAGCCCCAGCATTTT
CDR3 protein: CASERGTGMDQPQHF

D gene: TRBD2
J gene: TRBJ2-7
V gene: TRBV12-3/TRBV12-4
clone size: -
CDR3 DNA: TGTGCCAGCAGTTTAGGCCCGGGGGGCTCCTACGAGCAGTACTTC
CDR3 protein: CASSLGPGGSYEQYF

D gene: -
J gene: TRBJ1-5
V gene: TRBV4-1
clone size: -
CDR3 DNA: TGCGCCAGCAGCCACACGGGGGGCGCGGGCAATCAGCCCCAGCATTTT
CDR3 protein: CASSHTGGAGNQPQHF

D gene: TRBD1
J gene: TRBJ2-3
V gene: TRBV7-2
clone size: -
CDR3 DNA: TGTGCCAGCAGCTCCATAACAGGGGGAGTTGGAGATACGCAGTATTTT
CDR3 protein: CASSSITGGVGDTQYF

D gene: -
J gene: TRBJ2-3
V gene: TRBV5-4
clone size: few
CDR3 DNA: TGTGCCAGCAGCTTGGCGGCAGACACAGATACGCAGTATTTT
CDR3 protein: CASSLAADTDTQYF

D gene: -
J gene: TRBJ2-7
V gene: TRBV7-9
clone size: -
CDR3 DNA: TGTGCCAGCAGCTTAGGGAGGCAGTTGGGCGAGCAGTACTTC
CDR3 protein: CASSLGRQLGEQYF

D gene: -
J gene: TRBJ1-2
V gene: TRBV12-3/TRBV12-4
clone size: once
CDR3 DNA: TGTGCCAGCAGTTGGGACCCCCCAGGCAAGTCAGGAGGCTACACCTTC
CDR3 protein: CASSWDPPGKSGGYTF

D gene: TRBD2
J gene: TRBJ2-3
V gene: TRBV10-3
clone size: -
CDR3 DNA: TGTGCCATCAGAAGGGCGGGAGTGGGCACAGATACGCAGTATTTT
CDR3 protein: CAIRRAGVGTDTQYF

D gene: TRBD2
J gene: TRBJ2-1
V gene: TRBV6-1
clone size: -
CDR3 DNA: TGTGCCAGCAATAATTTAGCGGGGGTCTACAATGAGCAGTTCTTC
CDR3 protein: CASNNLAGVYNEQFF

D gene: TRBD1
J gene: TRBJ1-2
V gene: TRBV11-2
clone size: -
CDR3 DNA: TGTGCCAGCAGCACAGGGGGCAGTAATGGCTACACCTTC
CDR3 protein: CASSTGGSNGYTF

D gene: TRBD1
J gene: TRBJ2-1
V gene: TRBV7-3
clone size: -
CDR3 DNA: TGTGCCAGCAGTTGGACAGGGGGAAGCTCCTACAATGAGCAGTTCTTC
CDR3 protein: CASSWTGGSSYNEQFF

D gene: -
J gene: TRBJ2-2
V gene: TRBV2
clone size: -
CDR3 DNA: TGTGCCAGGAACAGGGATACCGGGGAGCTGTTTTTT
CDR3 protein: CARNRDTGELFF

D gene: -
J gene: TRBJ1-2
V gene: TRBV3-1
clone size: -
CDR3 DNA: TGTGCCAGCAGCCCTACTTTAAAAGGGGCGAACTATGGCTACACCTTC
CDR3 protein: CASSPTLKGANYGYTF

D gene: -
J gene: TRBJ1-5
V gene: TRBV4-1
clone size: -
CDR3 DNA: TGCGCCAGCAGCCCCCGGACGGGGAAGGATCAGCCCCAGCATTTT
CDR3 protein: CASSPRTGKDQPQHF

D gene: TRBD2
J gene: TRBJ2-7
V gene: TRBV29-1
clone size: -
CDR3 DNA: TGCAGCGTTGTACTAGCGGAGGAAGTTTACGAGCAGTACTTC
CDR3 protein: CSVVLAEEVYEQYF

D gene: -
J gene: TRBJ1-3
V gene: TRBV7-8
clone size: -
CDR3 DNA: TGTGCCAGCAGCTTAGACGAACGGAACTCTGGAAACACCATATATTTT
CDR3 protein: CASSLDERNSGNTIYF

D gene: -
J gene: TRBJ1-2
V gene: TRBV28
clone size: once
CDR3 DNA: TGTGCCAGCATCCCACCCCTGGCTAACTATGGCTACACCTTC
CDR3 protein: CASIPPLANYGYTF

D gene: -
J gene: TRBJ1-2
V gene: TRBV20-1
clone size: -
CDR3 DNA: TGCAGTGCTAGGTTTTCCGTACTTAGTGATGGCTACACCTTC
CDR3 protein: CSARFSVLSDGYTF

D gene: TRBD1
J gene: TRBJ2-1
V gene: TRBV7-8
clone size: -
CDR3 DNA: TGTGCCAGCAGCGTAAATCCCCGGGACAGATCCTACAATGAGCAGTTCTTC
CDR3 protein: CASSVNPRDRSYNEQFF

D gene: TRBD2
J gene: TRBJ2-2
V gene: TRBV7-3
clone size: -
CDR3 DNA: TGTGCCAGCAGCACGAGCGGGAGTGGGGCCGGGGAGCTGTTTTTT
CDR3 protein: CASSTSGSGAGELFF

D gene: -
J gene: TRBJ2-3
V gene: TRBV7-9
clone size: few
CDR3 DNA: TGTGCCAGCAGCTTGTTGTCAGATACGCAGTATTTT
CDR3 protein: CASSLLSDTQYF

D gene: -
J gene: TRBJ1-1
V gene: TRBV19
clone size: -
CDR3 DNA: TGTGCCAGCAGTTACACGAACACTGAAGCTTTCTTT
CDR3 protein: CASSYTNTEAFF

D gene: TRBD1
J gene: TRBJ1-2
V gene: TRBV11-2
clone size: few
CDR3 DNA: TGTGCCAGCAGCGCAGACAGGGGCAGAGGCTACACCTTC
CDR3 protein: CASSADRGRGYTF

D gene: -
J gene: TRBJ2-3
V gene: TRBV15
clone size: once
CDR3 DNA: TGTGCCACCAGCAGAGGAGGATGGGGCAGGGGCGCAGATACGCAGTATTTT
CDR3 protein: CATSRGGWGRGADTQYF

D gene: TRBD1
J gene: TRBJ1-4
V gene: TRBV12-3/TRBV12-4
clone size: -
CDR3 DNA: TGTGCCAGCAGTTTAACCAGGGGGCGGAACGAAAAACTGTTTTTT
CDR3 protein: CASSLTRGRNEKLFF